The 9 T cell receptor beta chains reported below all come from one sample, sequenced in a study of cytomegalovirus exposure and HLA in healthy donors. Amplification used 60 Vbeta primers and 13 Jbeta primers. Profiled with immunoSEQ multiplex PCR; TCRdb holds only in-frame clones, not every one. Found here are about 89,000 clones, 86% of them singletons; the top ten hold 9% to 9.5%. Sequenced sample: PBMCs. These receptors all come from a man aged 25 to 45 in good health and CMV-seropositive.

The V call is TRBV5-1, the J call TRBJ2-1, with TRBD2 identical over 12 bases. V lost 3 bases and J lost 0; bases outside the gene matches: 13. The CDR3 runs 20 residues. CDR1 and CDR2 (germline): SGHRS, YFSETQ. The CDR3 protein is CASSSLGTSGPALSYNEQFF. In DNA form, the CDR3 reads TGCGCCAGCAGCTCCCTAGGGACTAGCGGGCCCGCCCTCTCCTACAATGAGCAGTTCTTC. The entire variable domain, with the rest obtained from reference TRBV5-1 and TRBJ2-1, is as follows: KAGVTQTPRYLIKTRGQQVTLSCSPISGHRSVSWYQQTPGQGLQFLFEYFSETQRNKGNFPGRFSGRQFSNSRSEMNVSTLELGDSALYLCASSSLGTSGPALSYNEQFFGPGTRLTVL.

The J gene is TRBJ2-7, the V gene TRBV28, with 10 positions matching TRBD2. This CDR3 is 12 amino acids long. With 10 bases clipped from V and 4 bases from J, the junction kept 4 bases outside the gene matches. Germline CDR1 reads MDHEN; CDR2 reads SYDVKM. The CDR3 sequence is CATTSGAYEQYF. CDR3 nucleotide sequence: TGTGCCACAACTAGCGGGGCTTACGAGCAGTACTTC.

The rearrangement links TRBV27 to TRBJ2-1; 7 positions agree with TRBD2. This CDR3 region has 14 residues. CDR1 is MNHEY, CDR2 SMNVEV, per germline (reference sequence). V lost 2 bases and J lost 5; bases outside the gene matches: 3. DNA of the CDR3: TGTGCCAGCAGTTTACCCGGGACTAACAATGAGCAGTTCTTC. It yields the protein CASSLPGTNNEQFF.

The chain is built from TRBV5-1 and TRBJ1-1, with TRBD1 matching 8 bases. Trimming cost V 4 bases and J 6 bases; bases outside gene matches: 2. Germline V gives CDR1 SGHRS, CDR2 YFSETQ. The CDR3 has 12 residues. CDR3 in DNA: TGCGCCAGCAGCCCGGACAGGGCTGAAGCTTTCTTT. Translation: CASSPDRAEAFF. The variable domain in full, with the rest retrieved from reference TRBV5-1 and TRBJ1-1, is KAGVTQTPRYLIKTRGQQVTLSCSPISGHRSVSWYQQTPGQGLQFLFEYFSETQRNKGNFPGRFSGRQFSNSRSEMNVSTLELGDSALYLCASSPDRAEAFFGQGTRLTVV.

The chain has TRBV11-2 and TRBJ1-5, with 8 bases aligning to TRBD1. V was clipped by 5 bases and J by 2 bases; unmatched bases: 2. Germline CDR1 SGHAT, CDR2 FQNNGV. CDR3 length: 14 amino acids. CDR3 nucleotide sequence: TGTGCCAGCAGCCCGACAGGGGGCAATCAGCCCCAGCATTTT. Amino acids: CASSPTGGNQPQHF.

This clone was counted once. The chain is built from TRBV11-2 and TRBJ1-2; weak D call: TRBD1 (6 bases). V lost 3 bases and J lost 7, with 15 bases in between. Germline loops: CDR1 SGHAT, CDR2 FQNNGV. This CDR3 region has 14 residues. The CDR3 is CASSFRGGVGGYTF. The DNA for the CDR3 is TGTGCCAGCAGCTTTAGAGGGGGAGTGGGTGGCTACACCTTC. The full variable domain, with the rest looked up from reference TRBV11-2 and TRBJ1-2, is EAGVAQSPRYKIIEKRQSVAFWCNPISGHATLYWYQQILGQGPKLLIQFQNNGVVDDSQLPKDRFSAERLKGVDSTLKIQPAKLEDSAVYLCASSFRGGVGGYTFGSGTRLTVV.

The chain carries TRBV9 and TRBJ1-2; D is possibly TRBD1 (6 bases). The V end lost 3 bases, the J end lost 0 bases, and 12 bases lay between the germline ends. The CDR3 contains 15 residues. Germline lookup yields CDR1 SGDLS and CDR2 YYNGEE. CDR3 sequence: CASSARGRANYGYTF. CDR3 DNA sequence: TGTGCCAGCAGCGCGAGGGGGAGGGCTAACTATGGCTACACCTTC. Based on the CDR3 plus reference TRBV9 and TRBJ1-2, the full variable domain is DSGVTQTPKHLITATGQRVTLRCSPRSGDLSVYWYQQSLDQGLQFLIQYYNGEERAKGNILERFSAQQFPDLHSELNLSSLELGDSALYFCASSARGRANYGYTFGSGTRLTVV.

The count of this clone is one. The chain uses TRBV28 and TRBJ2-3; 8 bases align to TRBD2. This CDR3 contains 16 residues. J gave up 5 bases and V 0 bases, and 7 bases lay outside the gene matches. The germline V gene has CDR1 MDHEN and CDR2 SYDVKM. The CDR3 DNA follows: TGTGCCAGCAGTTTATGGGGGCGGGAGGCAAGAGATACGCAGTATTTT. Its translation: CASSLWGREARDTQYF.

This rearrangement joins TRBV15 to TRBJ2-1, with 7 nucleotides matching TRBD2. V gave up 1 base and J gave up 8 bases; unmatched junction bases: 5. Germline CDR1 and CDR2: LNHNV and YYDKDF (reference sequence). This CDR3 comprises 14 residues. This chain's CDR3 is CATSRGGGFDEQFF. CDR3 DNA: TGTGCCACCAGCAGAGGGGGGGGGTTCGATGAGCAGTTCTTC.